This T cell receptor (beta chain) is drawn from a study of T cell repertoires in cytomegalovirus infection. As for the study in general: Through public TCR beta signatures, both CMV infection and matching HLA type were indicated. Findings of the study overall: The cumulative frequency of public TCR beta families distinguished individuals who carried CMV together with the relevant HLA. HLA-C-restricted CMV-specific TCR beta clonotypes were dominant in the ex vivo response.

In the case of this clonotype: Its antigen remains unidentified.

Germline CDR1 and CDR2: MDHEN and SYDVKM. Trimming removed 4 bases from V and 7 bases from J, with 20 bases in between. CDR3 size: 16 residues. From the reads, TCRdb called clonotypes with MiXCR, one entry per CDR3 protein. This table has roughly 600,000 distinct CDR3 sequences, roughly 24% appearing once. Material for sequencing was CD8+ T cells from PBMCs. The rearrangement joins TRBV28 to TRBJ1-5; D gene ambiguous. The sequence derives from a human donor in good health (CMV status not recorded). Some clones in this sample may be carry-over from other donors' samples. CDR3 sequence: CASSSEQYEVNQPQHF. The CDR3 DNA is TGTGCCAGCAGTTCCGAGCAGTACGAGGTCAACCAGCCCCAGCATTTT.